The source of this T cell receptor beta chain is a study of spatial heterogeneity in lung cancer. Trimming pared 8 bases from V and 0 bases from J, leaving 14 bases between. This CDR3 region has 14 residues. This clonotype was seen repeatedly, ten times or more. Sample time point: sample taken at primary tumor resection. From the 5' RACE reads, TCRdb called clonotypes with MiXCR, one entry per CDR3 protein. Of tens of thousands of distinct CDR3 sequences in the sample, around 15% were seen once. The chain uses TRBV12-3 or TRBV12-4 and TRBJ2-7, with a tentative D call TRBD1 (5 bases). The TCR sequence derives from a male donor with early-stage non-small cell lung cancer. The material sequenced was PBMCs, taken at surgery. CDR3 sequence: CASEETGLSYEQYF. The CDR3 DNA sequence: TGTGCCAGCGAAGAAACAGGCCTCTCCTACGAGCAGTACTTC.